The clone carrying this TCR beta chain was observed a few times. Its specificity is unknown. The data were taken from a study of cytomegalovirus exposure and HLA in healthy donors. 60 Vbeta and 13 Jbeta primers were used in PCR. Sequencing was performed with immunoSEQ multiplex PCR; in TCRdb, only in-frame clones are kept and a portion is missing. The data show about 230,000 clones, roughly 85% seen once. Study-wide points: A later analysis reportedly identified an Asian-associated ancestry cluster as carrying fewer N-insertions than the approximately 730-donor mean. Presence/absence analyses treated sequencing depth as roughly uniform across donors. V- and J-gene trimming in TCR beta was tied to a missense DCLRE1C variant by an analysis performed later. A later analysis linked 16,951 TCR beta sequences to HLA alleles at 0.05 false discovery rate.

Specimen: PBMCs. This TCR was sampled from a girl aged 2-15 years in good health and CMV-seronegative.

The CDR3 sequence: CASSTGWEDQPQHF. DNA of the CDR3: TGTGCCAGTAGTACAGGGTGGGAAGATCAGCCCCAGCATTTT. This chain joins TRBV19 and TRBJ1-5; D is possibly TRBD1 (5 bases). The V end lost 4 bases, the J end lost 5 bases, and 12 bases lay between the germline ends. Looked up from germline, CDR1 is LNHDA and CDR2 is SQIVND (reference sequence). CDR3 length equals 14 residues.